The sequence of this T cell receptor (beta chain) was determined in a study of identical twins (dated by TCRdb to 2016 to 2017). The study in broad terms: The study deep-sequenced TCR alpha and beta repertoires from monozygotic twins, unrelated adults of various ages and cord blood to test whether fetal clonotypes persist. To rule out contamination, replicate twin experiments were performed at different times with different library preparation protocols. On the study overall, not on this receptor specifically: Invariant T cells such as MAIT and iNKT could partly confound zero-insertion analyses, although diverse VJ usage argued against such confounding for most clonotypes. A weaker excess of twin sharing was found in beta out-of-frame sequences because the signal-to-noise ratio was lowered by fewer shared sequences. Out-of-frame TCR alpha sharing in monozygotic twins was systematically underestimated by recombination models, whereas sharing between unrelated individuals was in agreement with the recombination models. Because the same donors could not be followed over many years, conclusions were based on cross-sectional statistical analysis. Compared with coincidental sharing between unrelated individuals, out-of-frame TCR alpha sequences shared between twins showed an excess of sequences with low generation probability. Abundant cord blood beta clonotypes had fewer insertions, young adult naive repertoires showed a similar but weaker trend, and memory repertoires showed no such trend.

Library prep was done by 5' RACE. Sequencing took place on an Illumina HiSeq 2000. Template switching introduced a universal primer binding site; the final cDNA contained a unique molecular identifier, enabling accurate counting of TCR cDNA molecules. First-strand cDNA for TCR alpha and beta chains was synthesized from specific primers in the conserved constant-segment region. To control for contamination, every cDNA library carried two barcodes: a SMART-Mk sample barcode plus Illumina barcodes. TruSeq adapter sequences, together with Illumina sample barcodes, were added in two successive PCR steps. The Illumina HiSeq platform was used with custom primers to sequence TCR alpha and beta cDNA libraries. The source study handled its data this way. MiGEC was used to process raw reads and extract unique molecular identifiers, and MiXCR was used to find CDR3 positions. Recombination models were inferred per individual with the repgenHMM and IGoR tools using an EM algorithm. The analysis of shared clonotypes was done with the tcR package in R, with sharing normalized by the product of cloneset sizes. To study raw recombination without the effects of thymic and clonal selection, out-of-frame nonproductive sequences were analyzed. TCRdb reanalyzed the raw reads on its own, using fastp at Q25 for trimming and MiXCR for clone calling, and kept in-frame beta chains. Every CDR3 protein is listed once, alongside the most common genes and DNA of its rows. The V and J calls come from TCRdb's annotation, not from the publication. Recorded for this sample are over 500,000 distinct CDR3 sequences; around 20% of them occurred a single time. Approximately 0.95% of the sample comes from the top ten.

Every donor in the study was a healthy Caucasian. Three pairs of female monozygotic twins, all aged about 18 to 29 years, made up the twin cohort. Positive isolation kits from Invitrogen were used to isolate the CD4+ and CD8+ T cell populations. For this clonotype: It has no known antigen specificity. No clone much larger than this one lies a single base away; base qualities are absent.

These data were also reused for a study on T cells expressing NK-cell markers. Per that second paper: In sorted CD3+CD56+NKG2C+, CD3+CD56+NKG2C- and CD3+CD56-NKG2C+ T-cell subsets from eight donors, TCR beta-chain repertoires were profiled. Among the eight sequenced donors, only one was HCMV-seronegative, while the other seven were HCMV-seropositive. In several experiments an anti-gammadeltaTCR antibody was added to restrict sorting to alphabetaTCR-expressing T cells. In six donors, the dominant CD3+CD56+NKG2C+ clonotypes ranked among the top 10 CD8+ clonotypes, making up roughly 1.0-7.5% of CD8+ T cells. Those dominant clonotypes were again the most abundant among CD3+CD56-NKG2C+ cells in several donors, at about 25-65%. It remained unclear whether the expanded NKG2C-expressing T cell clones were specific for HCMV antigens. The study sequenced eight donors, all healthy volunteers chosen at random: three men and five women. A commercial ELISA kit detecting HCMV-specific IgG in serum was used to determine HCMV serostatus. Reads were demultiplexed and grouped by UMI with MIGEC, and clonotypes were assembled and quantified with MiTCR. Only TCR cDNA sequences supported by at least two reads were kept to exclude erroneous sequences. Downstream repertoire analysis used the tcR package, and clonotypes were matched across fractions by CDR3 nucleotide sequence plus V segment. VDJmatch was used to annotate antigen specificity against VDJdb, with one amino acid substitution in CDR3 permitted.

This TCR was recovered from a woman aged 18-29 years in good health. Sequencing was carried out using CD4+ T cells sorted from blood.

The CDR3 reads as follows: CASRGTGLTGELFF. The bases read TGCGCCAGCAGGGGGACAGGGCTTACCGGGGAGCTGTTTTTT. The chain is assembled from TRBV5-1 and TRBJ2-2; TRBD1 aligns with 9 central bases. Clipping removes 5 bases from V and 5 bases from J, with 4 as the unmatched junction base count. The cysteine opens and the phenylalanine closes a CDR3 of 14 amino acids. Only the CDR3 DNA is retained, 42 bases long and in frame from the first base. Looking up the germline V gene yields CDR1 SGHRS and CDR2 YFSETQ.